There are a few counts of the clone carrying this TCR beta chain. No antigen is known for it. Only in-frame clones appear in the TCRdb table, and some are missing; sequencing was by immunoSEQ multiplex PCR. The sample lists tens of thousands of clones, approximately 81% occurring once. The time point here: week 35, safety follow-up. Every vaccine dose comprised 300 ug of mutant IDH1 20-mer peptide plus topical imiquimod. This entry belongs to a study of a mutant IDH1 vaccine in newly diagnosed glioma. V was cut by 6 bases and J by 4 bases, with 12 bases left in between. Looked up from germline, CDR1 is SNHLY and CDR2 is FYNNEI. The CDR3 length is 13 residues.

This clonotype was obtained from a woman aged 35 to 49 with glioma. Some clones in this sample may be carry-over from other donors' samples. The sequences come from PBMCs, collected from a glioma patient whose treatment included an IDH1 peptide vaccine. The chain is built from TRBV2 and TRBJ2-5; D is perhaps TRBD1 (6 bases). For the CDR3, the DNA is TGTGCCAGCAGGGGCCAGGGGAGAGAGACCCAGTACTTC. It is translated as CASRGQGRETQYF.